Following are 19 T cell receptor beta chains from one sample sequenced in a study of blood T cell repertoires in COVID-19. The data were produced by immunoSEQ multiplex PCR, yet TCRdb's version contains in-frame clones alone and is incomplete. The sample records roughly 230,000 clones, roughly 86% being singletons. Sequenced sample: peripheral blood. The receptors stem from a middle-aged man with acute or convalescent COVID-19.

This sequence joins TRBV7-9 and TRBJ1-4, with TRBD1 as a possible D gene (5 bases). The V and J ends lost 1 base and 7 bases respectively, with 13 bases between them. The CDR3 has 15 residues. The V gene's germline CDR1 is SEHNR and CDR2 FQNEAQ (reference sequence). The CDR3 nucleotides are TGTGCCAGCAGCTTAGATGGGGCGCGAGTTGAAAAACTGTTTTTT. Its translation: CASSLDGARVEKLFF.

The chain uses TRBV5-6 and TRBJ1-3, with D perhaps TRBD1 (5 bases). Germline CDR1 SGHDT, CDR2 YYEEEE. V lost 3 bases and J lost 4, with 17 bases in between. The CDR3 spans 16 residues. CDR3 coding DNA: TGTGCCAGCAGCTCAAACCGACAGTCCCGGGGAAACACCATATATTTT. As protein: CASSSNRQSRGNTIYF. The full variable domain, rest sourced from reference TRBV5-6 and TRBJ1-3, is DAGVTQSPTHLIKTRGQQVTLRCSPKSGHDTVSWYQQALGQGPQFIFQYYEEEERQRGNFPDRFSGHQFPNYSSELNVNALLLGDSALYLCASSSNRQSRGNTIYFGEGSWLTVV.

This chain connects TRBV5-1 to TRBJ1-2; 7 nucleotides align to TRBD1. The ends lost 2 bases at V and 8 bases at J; junction bases unmatched: 9. Germline CDR1 reads SGHRS; CDR2 reads YFSETQ. The length of the CDR3 is 14 residues. CDR3 coding DNA: TGCGCCAGCAGCTTAATAGGGGGCAACGGAGGCTACACCTTC. It codes for CASSLIGGNGGYTF.

The V gene is TRBV9, the J gene TRBJ2-1; the match to TRBD2 covers 10 bases. The CDR3 runs to 16 residues. J was trimmed by 5 bases and V by 1 base; bases with no gene match: 6. Germline values: CDR1 SGDLS, CDR2 YYNGEE. The CDR3 DNA follows: TGTGCCAGCAGCGTAATCTGGACTAGCGGTGACAATGAGCAGTTCTTC. Translation: CASSVIWTSGDNEQFF.

The chain is built from TRBV18 and TRBJ1-1; the D gene is possibly TRBD1 (6 bases). The CDR3 is 13 residues long. Deletions cut 6 bases from V and 1 base from J, with 9 bases between. Germline lookup yields CDR1 KGHSH and CDR2 LQKENI. This chain's CDR3 is CASSPTGNTEAFF. In nucleotides, the CDR3 is TGTGCCAGCTCGCCGACAGGGAACACTGAAGCTTTCTTT. Drawing the rest from reference TRBV18 and TRBJ1-1, the complete variable domain is NAGVMQNPRHLVRRRGQEARLRCSPMKGHSHVYWYRQLPEEGLKFMVYLQKENIIDESGMPKERFSAEFPKEGPSILRIQQVVRGDSAAYFCASSPTGNTEAFFGQGTRLTVV.

The chain joins TRBV4-2 to TRBJ2-1; tentative D call: TRBD2 (5 bases). V shed 0 bases and J shed 2 bases, with 14 bases lying between them. Germline V gene data show CDR1 as LGHNA and CDR2 as YNFKEQ. The CDR3 is 17 residues long. CDR3 sequence: CASSQDQYYGAYNEQFF. CDR3 nucleotides: TGTGCCAGCAGCCAAGATCAATACTACGGGGCCTACAATGAGCAGTTCTTC.

The chain combines TRBV27 with TRBJ2-7, with TRBD2 as a possible D gene (5 bases). With 5 bases removed from V and 0 bases from J, the gap between germline ends came to 8 bases. This CDR3 has 13 residues. The V gene's germline CDR1 is MNHEY and CDR2 SMNVEV (reference sequence). CDR3 DNA: TGTGCCAGCAGTACCGGGAACTCCTACGAGCAGTACTTC. Its translation is CASSTGNSYEQYF.

CDR3 bases: TGTGCCAGCAGCTTATGGGGCTCACCCCTCCACTTT. It encodes CASSLWGSPLHF. V is TRBV7-6 and J is TRBJ1-6, with D possibly being TRBD1 (5 bases). V lost 2 bases to trimming and J lost 10 bases, with 6 bases between them. CDR3 length: 12 amino acids. CDR1 and CDR2 (germline): SGHVS, FNYEAQ. The whole variable domain, remainder taken from reference TRBV7-6 and TRBJ1-6, is GAGVSQSPRYKVTKRGQDVALRCDPISGHVSLYWYRQALGQGPEFLTYFNYEAQQDKSGLPNDRFSAERPEGSISTLTIQRTEQRDSAMYRCASSLWGSPLHFGNGTRLTVT.

The chain has TRBV7-2 and TRBJ1-2; D uncertain. The CDR3 totals 13 residues. V was pared by 2 bases and J by 2 bases, with 6 bases between. In germline, CDR1 is SGHTA, CDR2 FQGNSA. The CDR3 coding sequence is TGTGCCAGCAGCTTACACCAGAACTATGGCTACACCTTC. Its protein product is CASSLHQNYGYTF.

The genes are TRBV9 and TRBJ2-2; TRBD1 might be the D (5 bases). The length of the CDR3 is 15 residues. The V and J ends lost 5 bases and 4 bases respectively, with 15 bases between them. Germline loops: CDR1 SGDLS, CDR2 YYNGEE. CDR3 amino acids: CASSRQTRGTGELFF. The DNA of the CDR3 is TGTGCCAGCAGTAGACAGACGCGAGGCACCGGGGAGCTGTTTTTT.

This clone has a handful of counts. The sample contains more than one DNA sequence encoding this CDR3. This rearrangement joins TRBV7-3 to TRBJ2-7, with TRBD2 matching 10 bases. J lost 3 bases, V lost 2 bases, and 7 bases had no gene match. Germline V CDR1 and CDR2: SGHTA, FQGTGA. This CDR3 comprises 16 residues. The CDR3 nucleotides are TGTGCCAGCAGCTTAGAGGGCGCTAGCGGGAGCTACGAGCAGTACTTC. Its translation is CASSLEGASGSYEQYF.

The chain uses TRBV24-1 and TRBJ2-3; 8 positions agree with TRBD2. V was clipped by 6 bases and J by 4 bases; unmatched bases: 5. CDR3 length: 14 amino acids. Germline V CDR1 and CDR2: KGHDR, SFDVKD. As DNA, the CDR3 is TGTGCCACCAGTTCGAGCGGGGGACCAGATACGCAGTATTTT. Encoded protein: CATSSSGGPDTQYF.

The sample holds one count of this clone. CDR3 coding DNA: TGTGCCAGCAGTTCTTACTATAGCAATCAGCCCCAGCATTTT. Amino acids: CASSSYYSNQPQHF. This sequence joins TRBV7-2 and TRBJ1-5; D unresolved. The CDR3 is 14 residues long. Trimming cost V 6 bases and J 0 bases, with 9 bases left between them. Germline CDR1 is SGHTA and CDR2 is FQGNSA.

This clone was found once. The V and J genes are TRBV19 and TRBJ1-2; D is unclear. V was pared by 3 bases and J by 0 bases, with 8 bases between. Germline-derived CDR1 and CDR2 are LNHDA and SQIVND (reference sequence). The CDR3 has 14 residues. CDR3 sequence reads: CASSIAGTNYGYTF. DNA for the CDR3: TGTGCCAGTAGTATTGCGGGGACTAACTATGGCTACACCTTC. The entire variable domain, with the rest obtained from reference TRBV19 and TRBJ1-2, is as follows: DGGITQSPKYLFRKEGQNVTLSCEQNLNHDAMYWYRQDPGQGLRLIYYSQIVNDFQKGDIAEGYSVSREKKESFPLTVTSAQKNPTAFYLCASSIAGTNYGYTFGSGTRLTVV.

This clone appeared once. The chain carries TRBV7-2 and TRBJ1-4, with TRBD1 identical over 8 bases. The CDR3 sequence is 14 residues long. V trimming: 3 bases; J trimming: 8 bases; junction bases outside the gene matches: 5. Per germline, CDR1 SGHTA and CDR2 FQGNSA. Here the CDR3 reads CASSFQGAREKLFF. The DNA of the CDR3 is TGTGCCAGCAGCTTTCAGGGGGCGCGCGAAAAACTGTTTTTT.

The rearrangement links TRBV5-6 to TRBJ1-6, with 9 bases that match TRBD1. Germline loops: CDR1 SGHDT, CDR2 YYEEEE. This CDR3 spans 16 amino acids. With 5 bases clipped from V and 6 bases from J, the junction kept 9 bases outside the gene matches. This CDR3 reads CASRPTGTGFNSPLHF. CDR3 bases: TGTGCCAGCAGACCGACCGGGACAGGGTTTAATTCACCCCTCCACTTT.

This chain uses TRBV10-3 with TRBJ1-2, with a weak D call TRBD1 (5 bases). The germline CDR1 and CDR2 sequences are ENHRY and SYGVKD. The V end was cut by 6 bases, the J end by 6 bases, with 17 bases between. This CDR3 has 14 residues. The CDR3 coding sequence is TGTGCCATCAGGGCCCGGGATTCGGGGGATGGCTACACCTTC. It yields the protein CAIRARDSGDGYTF.

CDR3 loop: CASSDGQGPRSGELFF. The DNA for the CDR3 is TGTGCCAGCAGCGATGGACAGGGGCCTCGATCCGGGGAGCTGTTTTTT. The V gene is TRBV7-6, the J gene TRBJ2-2, with 9 bases identical to TRBD1. The V gene end was trimmed by 5 bases and the J gene end by 6 bases; junction bases not matched to a gene: 10. The CDR3 contains 16 residues. Germline V gene sequence: CDR1 SGHVS, CDR2 FNYEAQ.

V and J are TRBV7-3 and TRBJ2-2; 9 bases line up with TRBD1. CDR1 is SGHTA, CDR2 FQGTGA, per germline. The CDR3 is 15 residues long. With V trimmed by 5 bases and J by 3 bases, 4 bases remained unmatched. The CDR3, as DNA: TGTGCCAGCAGCGTCCGGGACAGGGACACCGGGGAGCTGTTTTTT. Translation gives CASSVRDRDTGELFF.